Included here is one TCR beta chain sequence, with context. What it recognizes is unknown. The PCR ran on 60 Vbeta and 13 Jbeta primers. Assay used: immunoSEQ multiplex PCR; TCRdb lists only in-frame clones, some missing. The repertoire holds about 160,000 clones, with under 80% as singletons. The sample belongs to a study of cytomegalovirus exposure and HLA in healthy donors. Broader study findings: Accounts indicate the classifier identified cytomegalovirus status with strong specificity and sensitivity. Relative to equally common others, HLA-associated TCR beta chains showed greater clonal expansion in a later analysis.

Sequenced: PBMCs. The source of this sequence is a female donor in good health and CMV-seronegative.

CDR3 protein: CASSPSNTEAFF. The DNA for the CDR3 is TGTGCCAGCAGTCCTTCTAACACTGAAGCTTTCTTT. The V call is TRBV13, the J call TRBJ1-1; D is unclear. This CDR3 is 12 amino acids long. The V end was cut by 6 bases, the J end by 2 bases, with 7 bases between. Germline CDR1 and CDR2: PRHDT and FYEKMQ (reference sequence).